This T cell receptor (beta chain) was sequenced in a study of T cells in Graves' hyperthyroidism and ophthalmopathy. Absence of ophthalmopathy progression within 18 months defined stable Graves' hyperthyroidism. RNA transcripts yielded amplified TCR beta CDR3 regions. A first-round RT-PCR of the TCR CDR3 used the HTBI primer set. TCRdb re-derived calls from the multiplex PCR reads in MiXCR, one entry per CDR3 protein. The table has some 440,000 distinct CDR3 sequences, around a sixth seen once. CDR1 is GTSNPN, CDR2 SVGIG, per germline (reference sequence). Trimming removed 2 bases from V and 2 bases from J; junction bases left unmatched: 12. CDR3 size: 16 residues.

Sample: blood. The sequence was collected from a woman younger than 30 with Graves' hyperthyroidism. V is TRBV30 and J is TRBJ2-7; 7 positions match TRBD2. The CDR3: CAWSPLSGTNPYEQYF. CDR3 DNA: TGTGCCTGGAGTCCACTGAGCGGGACTAATCCCTACGAGCAGTACTTC.